Listed below are T cell receptor beta chains from one sample, sequenced in a study of T cell responses to AZD1222 COVID-19 vaccine. Here immunoSEQ multiplex PCR was the method, and the copy in TCRdb shows in-frame clones only, minus some. The data hold roughly 120,000 clones, with approximately 91% observed a single time. The input for sequencing was peripheral blood, taken on day 0 of AZD1222 vaccination. The source of these receptors is an adult in good health. Both conserved end residues are part of each CDR3. The order of the fields is V gene, CDR3 length, J gene, D gene, clone size, CDR3 protein, CDR3 DNA. A D gene is named only where the DNA matches it firmly. Clone sizes are given selectively: once, few, many, or a class where the clone is expanded.

TRBV7-2	14	TRBJ2-3	.	.	CASSLGIYQDTQYF	TGTGCCAGCAGCTTAGGGATCTATCAAGATACGCAGTATTTT
TRBV4-2	12	TRBJ1-2	.	.	CASSPDNYGYTF	TGTGCCAGCAGCCCAGATAACTATGGCTACACCTTC
TRBV5-1	14	TRBJ1-3	.	.	CASSLEAAGNTIYF	TGCGCCAGCAGCTTGGAGGCAGCTGGAAACACCATATATTTT
TRBV12-3/TRBV12-4	12	TRBJ1-2	.	once	CASSFFNYGYTF	TGTGCCAGCAGTTTTTTTAACTATGGCTACACCTTC
TRBV7-9	15	TRBJ2-3	TRBD2	.	CASSLASGSVGTQYF	TGTGCCAGCAGCTTAGCAAGCGGGAGTGTGGGTACGCAGTATTTT
TRBV19	13	TRBJ2-1	.	.	CASSISINNEQFF	TGTGCCAGTAGTATCTCCATCAACAATGAGCAGTTCTTC
TRBV6-5	15	TRBJ1-3	TRBD1	.	CASSYGQGIGNTIYF	TGTGCCAGCAGTTACGGACAGGGGATCGGAAACACCATATATTTT
TRBV6-2/TRBV6-3	12	TRBJ1-4	.	.	CASSPANEKLFF	TGTGCCAGCAGTCCGGCTAATGAAAAACTGTTTTTT
TRBV6-5	13	TRBJ1-6	TRBD1	.	CASTTGQGSPLHF	TGTGCCAGCACTACGGGACAGGGTTCACCCCTCCACTTT
TRBV7-9	15	TRBJ1-2	TRBD1	.	CASSFGTGGNYGYTF	TGTGCCAGCAGCTTCGGGACAGGGGGAAACTATGGCTACACCTTC
TRBV5-1	13	TRBJ1-5	TRBD1	few	CASSLTGEQPQHF	TGCGCCAGCAGCTTAACAGGGGAGCAGCCCCAGCATTTT
TRBV5-4	15	TRBJ1-2	TRBD1	.	CASSRQGEGGYGYTF	TGTGCCAGCAGCCGACAGGGCGAGGGGGGCTATGGCTACACCTTC
TRBV29-1	14	TRBJ2-7	TRBD1	few	CSAGSPGQGLEQYF	TGCAGCGCTGGGTCACCGGGACAGGGTCTCGAGCAGTACTTC
TRBV19	15	TRBJ2-1	TRBD2	.	CASRLAVSSYNEQFF	TGTGCCAGTAGACTAGCGGTATCCTCCTACAATGAGCAGTTCTTC
TRBV18	16	TRBJ2-1	TRBD2	.	CASSPRGLAGLNEQFF	TGTGCCAGCTCACCTCGGGGACTAGCGGGATTAAATGAGCAGTTCTTC
TRBV27	14	TRBJ1-6	.	.	CASSPRAYNSPLHF	TGTGCCAGCAGCCCCAGGGCATATAATTCACCCCTCCACTTT